These 18 T cell receptor beta chains were all obtained from the same sample, sequenced in a study of blood T cells in healthy people across ages. Next came a second PCR, run for about 6 to 11 cycles, which used a sample-barcoded 5' primer along with a J-beta primer mix. TCRdb re-called the 5' RACE reads with MiXCR, one entry per CDR3 protein. The sample lists around 1.5 million distinct CDR3 sequences; around 55% were seen once. The sequencing sample was made of blood. The receptors derive from a man younger than 35 in good health.

The DNA of the CDR3 is TGTGCCAGCAGTAGAAAGGGACAGATCTATGGCTACACCTTC. Protein product: CASSRKGQIYGYTF. The V call is TRBV12-3 or TRBV12-4, the J call TRBJ1-2; 7 nucleotides agree with TRBD1. Unmatched junction bases numbered 7, after V lost 5 bases and J lost 4 bases. CDR3 size: 14 residues.

V is TRBV3-1 and J is TRBJ1-6; D gene unclear. V was pared by 1 base and J by 5 bases, with 9 bases between. The length of the CDR3 is 15 residues. Germline assignment: CDR1 LGHDT and CDR2 YNNKEL (reference sequence). The CDR3 loop is CASSQGPANNSPLHF. As DNA, the CDR3 is TGTGCCAGCAGCCAAGGCCCAGCTAATAATTCACCCCTCCACTTT.

As regards this clonotype: A junction end diverges from the germline sequence, so it may reflect a read error. The chain recombines TRBV2 with TRBJ1-6; the D is unclear. This CDR3 region has 15 residues. Germline CDR1 SNHLY, CDR2 FYNNEI. The DNA for the CDR3 is TGTGCCAGCAGGGAAGGTAGCTCCTATAATTCACCCCTCCACTTT. The encoded protein is CASREGSSYNSPLHF.

V is TRBV6-2 or TRBV6-3 and J is TRBJ2-1, with D hard to call. Trimming shortened V by 4 bases and J by 6 bases, and 19 bases separated the two germline ends. Germline CDR1 and CDR2: MNHEY and SVGEGT. There are 16 residues in the CDR3. Here the CDR3 reads CASSSWTIAVGNEQFF. Written as DNA, the CDR3 is TGTGCCAGCAGTTCTTGGACCATCGCCGTTGGCAATGAGCAGTTCTTC.

A few counts support this clonotype. This chain links TRBV28 with TRBJ2-5; tentatively, D is TRBD1 (6 bases). V was shortened by 3 bases and J by 0 bases, with 11 bases between the two germline ends. The CDR3 sequence is 15 residues long. Germline CDR1 reads MDHEN; CDR2 reads SYDVKM. The CDR3 sequence is CASSLGTSYQETQYF. Written as DNA, the CDR3 is TGTGCCAGCAGTTTGGGGACATCGTACCAAGAGACCCAGTACTTC.

CDR3 DNA: TGTGCCAGCAGCTTGGTTCTACAGGAAGCCAAAAACATTCAGTACTTC. As protein: CASSLVLQEAKNIQYF. The V and J genes are TRBV5-5 and TRBJ2-4, with D maybe TRBD1 (5 bases). The length of the CDR3 is 16 residues. Trimming removed 0 bases from V and 0 bases from J, with 10 bases in between. In germline, CDR1 is SGHKS, CDR2 YYEKEE (reference sequence). Drawing the rest from reference TRBV5-5 and TRBJ2-4, the complete variable domain is DAGVTQSPTHLIKTRGQQVTLRCSPISGHKSVSWYQQVLGQGPQFIFQYYEKEERGRGNFPDRFSARQFPNYSSELNVNALLLGDSALYLCASSLVLQEAKNIQYFGAGTRLSVL.

This clonotype was seen a single time. The chain has TRBV27 and TRBJ1-5, with no clear D. The V gene's germline CDR1 is MNHEY and CDR2 SMNVEV (reference sequence). This CDR3 contains 13 residues. Trimming removed 5 bases at V and 3 bases at J, with 8 bases between. The CDR3 sequence is CASSTRANQPQHF. The CDR3 DNA reads TGTGCCAGCAGTACAAGGGCCAATCAGCCCCAGCATTTT.

This clonotype was recorded a few times. The chain joins TRBV10-3 to TRBJ2-7; 15 bases map to TRBD2. Trimming took 6 bases from V and 0 from J; bases not matched to a gene: 3. Germline V lookup: CDR1 ENHRY, CDR2 SYGVKD. CDR3 length: 16 residues. This CDR3 is CAIRTGLAGGSYEQYF. CDR3 coding DNA: TGTGCCATCAGGACGGGACTAGCGGGAGGCTCCTACGAGCAGTACTTC.

V is TRBV12-5 and J is TRBJ2-1; D uncertain. The CDR3 contains 8 residues. CDR1 LGHNT and CDR2 FRNRAP come from the germline V gene. V was cut by 7 bases and J by 10 bases, with 2 bases left in between. CDR3: CASAEQFF. The CDR3 region has the DNA TGTGCTAGTGCCGAGCAGTTCTTC.

The V gene is TRBV27, the J gene TRBJ2-5, with TRBD2 matching 9 bases. The DNA matches TRBJ2-7 better at its end, which makes the J call doubtful. CDR3 length: 14 amino acids. From germline, CDR1 is MNHEY and CDR2 SMNVEV (reference sequence). DNA for the CDR3: TGTGCCAGCAGGCTGACTAGCGGAGTCTACGAGCAGTACTTC. It specifies CASRLTSGVYEQYF.

The chain is built from TRBV6-6 and TRBJ1-2; 10 bases are shared with TRBD1. The CDR3 extends over 15 amino acids. CDR1 is MNHNY and CDR2 is SVGAGI in the germline V gene (reference sequence). V was pared by 6 bases and J by 6 bases, with 10 bases of the junction left unmatched. CDR3 in amino acids: CASRQNPGQGNGYTF. The DNA for the CDR3 is TGTGCCAGCAGACAGAACCCGGGACAGGGGAATGGCTACACCTTC.

There are a few counts of this clonotype. The genes are TRBV20-1 and TRBJ1-4; no firm D call. Germline CDR1 is DFQATT and CDR2 is SNEGSKA (reference sequence). Between the trimmed V and J ends, which lost 5 bases and 6 bases, there was a span of 16 bases. The length of the CDR3 is 14 residues. CDR3 sequence reads: CSAGRAGSDEKLFF. The CDR3 DNA is TGCAGTGCTGGGAGGGCTGGTTCGGATGAAAAACTGTTTTTT.

This clonotype was seen a handful of times. The V gene is TRBV20-1, the J gene TRBJ2-7; 9 nucleotides match TRBD2. V gave up 6 bases and J gave up 3 bases; unmatched junction bases: 9. In germline, CDR1 is DFQATT, CDR2 SNEGSKA (reference sequence). The CDR3 has 14 residues. The CDR3 sequence: CSASRLADHYEQYF. As DNA, the CDR3 is TGCAGTGCGAGCCGACTAGCGGACCACTACGAGCAGTACTTC.

This clonotype was recorded a few times. The chain recombines TRBV4-2 with TRBJ2-7; no definite D call. The V end lost 1 base, the J end lost 2 bases, and 9 bases lay between the germline ends. This CDR3 contains 14 residues. Looked up from germline, CDR1 is LGHNA and CDR2 is YNFKEQ. The CDR3 bases are TGTGCCAGCAGCCAAGCACAGAGTCCCTACGAGCAGTACTTC. Protein sequence: CASSQAQSPYEQYF.

This clonotype was counted only a few times. This chain joins TRBV4-1 and TRBJ2-4, with no clear D. In germline, CDR1 is MGHRA, CDR2 YSYEKL. Between the trimmed V and J ends, which lost 1 base and 7 bases, there was a span of 11 bases. The CDR3 runs to 14 residues. CDR3 sequence (DNA): TGCGCCAGCAGCCAAGGAAGTTCGGTGAACATTCAGTACTTC. Amino acids: CASSQGSSVNIQYF.

This chain links TRBV28 with TRBJ1-2, with D possibly TRBD1 on 6 matching bases. The CDR3 covers 14 residues. Per the germline V gene, CDR1 is MDHEN and CDR2 is SYDVKM. V gave up 6 bases and J gave up 1 base, with 12 bases separating them. CDR3 sequence (DNA): TGTGCCAGCAGACGGGACACTGATAACTATGGCTACACCTTC. Protein sequence: CASRRDTDNYGYTF.

This chain connects TRBV29-1 to TRBJ2-1; D call uncertain. This CDR3 comprises 15 residues. Germline-derived CDR1 and CDR2 are SQVTM and ANQGSEA. V was pared by 3 bases and J by 7 bases, with 19 bases between. DNA for the CDR3: TGCAGCGTTGACGAAGTTGGGTATGGTCGGAATGAGCAGTTCTTC. This gives the protein CSVDEVGYGRNEQFF.

The chain recombines TRBV2 with TRBJ2-1, with D possibly called TRBD1 or TRBD2 (5 bases each). The CDR3 is 14 amino acids. From germline, CDR1 is SNHLY and CDR2 FYNNEI. V was cut by 1 base and J by 9 bases, with 13 bases left in between. The CDR3 DNA is TGTGCCAGCAGTGAAGTAGTGGGGACCGGTGAGCAGTTCTTC. Amino acids: CASSEVVGTGEQFF.